This entry is about one TCR beta chain. What it binds is unknown. The V and J ends lost 4 bases and 1 base respectively, with 11 bases between them. The germline V gene encodes CDR1 SGHRS and CDR2 YFSETQ. The CDR3 contains 14 residues. The data stem from a study of post-analysis software for immune sequencing data. The study, taken as a whole, reports: When the samples were clustered directly with F measure, those that had been prepared in the same batch showed strong co-clustering. TRBV5-6, TRBV5-1 and TRBV20-1 belonged to a set of roughly five TRBV segments that were more frequent in patients than controls.

The authors incorporated unique molecular identifiers into the TCR beta cDNA libraries. About 460,000 cDNA molecules were obtained from around 1 to 10 million T cells. TCRdb recomputed calls from the PCR reads with MiXCR, one row per CDR3 protein. Among hundreds of thousands of distinct CDR3 sequences, around 40% were seen once, and the ten largest hold around an eighth. The sample was blood. The clonotype comes from a girl aged 5-17 years with multiple sclerosis. The chain joins TRBV5-1 to TRBJ1-1; perhaps TRBD1 as D (5 bases). The CDR3, as DNA: TGCGCCAGCAGCCCTCAGAGGGGGAACACTGAAGCTTTCTTT. Its translation is CASSPQRGNTEAFF.